One and the same sample provided the 24 T cell receptor beta chains below, sequenced in a study of shared clonotypes between healthy human individuals. The assay was immunoSEQ multiplex PCR, and TCRdb's table has in-frame clones only and misses some. The table records more than 550,000 clones, roughly 94% of them present only once. Cells designated naive CD8 were CD45RO-negative and were positively selected for CCR7, with terminally differentiated effector memory CD45RA+ cells excluded. Material for sequencing was naive CD8+ T cells sorted from blood. The receptors come from a man aged 25-45 years in good health.

The rearrangement links TRBV28 to TRBJ2-3; D is perhaps TRBD2 (7 bases). V lost 5 bases and J 0 bases, leaving 18 bases between the germline ends. This CDR3 has 17 amino acids. Germline V gene lookup returns CDR1 MDHEN and CDR2 SYDVKM. The DNA for the CDR3 is TGTGCCAGCAGTCCAGCGGGACACCTACCTAGCACAGATACGCAGTATTTT. Translated, it gives CASSPAGHLPSTDTQYF. The variable domain in full, with the rest retrieved from reference TRBV28 and TRBJ2-3, is DVKVTQSSRYLVKRTGEKVFLECVQDMDHENMFWYRQDPGLGLRLIYFSYDVKMKEKGDIPEGYSVSREKKERFSLILESASTNQTSMYLCASSPAGHLPSTDTQYFGPGTRLTVL.

Only one count was recorded for this clone. This chain uses TRBV5-1 with TRBJ1-1; 8 bases align to TRBD1. The CDR3 consists of 14 residues. V dropped 3 bases and J dropped 4; count of bases not matched to a gene: 5. Germline V CDR1 and CDR2: SGHRS, YFSETQ. The CDR3 DNA reads TGCGCCAGCAGCTCACCAGACAGGGGCACTGAAGCTTTCTTT. Translating gives CASSSPDRGTEAFF.

V and J are TRBV11-2 and TRBJ2-7; a possible D gene is TRBD1 (6 bases). With 7 bases removed from V and 6 bases from J, the gap between germline ends came to 16 bases. Germline lookup yields CDR1 SGHAT and CDR2 FQNNGV. The CDR3 totals 13 residues. The CDR3 sequence is CASKPPGGGEQYF. The CDR3 DNA is TGTGCCAGCAAGCCCCCTGGGGGCGGCGAGCAGTACTTC.

The chain uses TRBV27 and TRBJ1-1, with a weak D call TRBD1 (6 bases). The CDR3 totals 13 residues. Trimming took 6 bases from V and 11 from J, leaving 19 bases between them. Germline V lookup: CDR1 MNHEY, CDR2 SMNVEV (reference sequence). The DNA for the CDR3 is TGTGCCAGCAGCCCGTCGGGGGCGCTGGTGGCTTTCTTT. Its translation is CASSPSGALVAFF.

The chain has TRBV27 and TRBJ2-7; D not certain. Per germline, CDR1 MNHEY and CDR2 SMNVEV (reference sequence). The length of the CDR3 is 13 residues. The V gene lost 3 bases and the J gene lost 6 bases, with 12 bases spanning the gap. CDR3 sequence (DNA): TGTGCCAGCAGTTTCGGTTCCGCCGGCGAGCAGTACTTC. Amino acids: CASSFGSAGEQYF.

The sample holds one count of this clone. The chain links TRBV7-9 to TRBJ2-2; D gene ambiguous. Germline V lookup: CDR1 SEHNR, CDR2 FQNEAQ (reference sequence). CDR3 length: 13 amino acids. V shed 3 bases and J shed 6 bases, with 8 bases lying between them. The DNA of the CDR3 is TGTGCCAGCAGCTTGCCGCAATCCGGGGAGCTGTTTTTT. This gives the protein CASSLPQSGELFF.

The gene calls are TRBV29-1 and TRBJ2-2; D remains unclear. This CDR3 contains 13 residues. V lost 3 bases and J 2 bases, leaving 7 bases between the germline ends. Germline V lookup: CDR1 SQVTM, CDR2 ANQGSEA. The CDR3 DNA sequence: TGCAGCGTTGACTCAGTCAACACCGGGGAGCTGTTTTTT. This codes for CSVDSVNTGELFF.

This chain uses TRBV5-4 with TRBJ2-5, with TRBD2 identical over 14 bases. The CDR3 extends over 18 amino acids. Germline V gives CDR1 SGHNT, CDR2 YYREEE (reference sequence). With 3 bases clipped from V and 1 base from J, the junction kept 8 bases outside the gene matches. The CDR3 loop reads CASSWGLAGVSPQETQYF. CDR3 in DNA: TGTGCCAGCAGCTGGGGACTAGCGGGAGTTTCTCCCCAAGAGACCCAGTACTTC. Together with reference TRBV5-4 and TRBJ2-5, the CDR3 gives the full variable domain: ETGVTQSPTHLIKTRGQQVTLRCSSQSGHNTVSWYQQALGQGPQFIFQYYREEENGRGNFPPRFSGLQFPNYSSELNVNALELDDSALYLCASSWGLAGVSPQETQYFGPGTRLLVL.

The chain combines TRBV27 with TRBJ2-5, with D hard to call. The V end lost 3 bases, the J end lost 0 bases, and 11 bases lay between the germline ends. Germline lookup yields CDR1 MNHEY and CDR2 SMNVEV (reference sequence). CDR3 length: 15 amino acids. The CDR3 region has the DNA TGTGCCAGCAGTTTGCTACCCCCCAACCAAGAGACCCAGTACTTC. Translating gives CASSLLPPNQETQYF.

The gene calls are TRBV11-3 and TRBJ2-7, with D unclear. CDR1 and CDR2 from the germline V gene are SGHNT and YENEEA. Trimming pared 5 bases from V and 5 bases from J, leaving 13 bases between. The CDR3 is 13 residues long. CDR3 region: CASSKTLRDEQYF. The CDR3 nucleotides are TGTGCCAGCAGCAAGACTTTAAGGGACGAGCAGTACTTC.

V and J are TRBV4-1 and TRBJ1-5; 7 bases align to TRBD1. The CDR3 is 17 amino acids. The V gene end was trimmed by 0 bases and the J gene end by 6 bases; junction bases not matched to a gene: 11. Germline CDR1 reads MGHRA; CDR2 reads YSYEKL. The CDR3 DNA is TGCGCCAGCAGCCAAGAGGCTCAGGGGGGTTTTCGTCAGCCCCAGCATTTT. Protein sequence: CASSQEAQGGFRQPQHF.

This clone was counted between two and nine times. J is TRBJ2-7 and V is TRBV4-2, with a weak D call TRBD2 (5 bases). This CDR3 region has 14 residues. Germline values: CDR1 LGHNA, CDR2 YNFKEQ. The germline V and J ends were trimmed by 4 bases and 1 base, with 11 bases remaining between them. The CDR3 region is CASSPHGESYEQYF. DNA of the CDR3: TGTGCCAGCAGCCCCCACGGGGAATCCTACGAGCAGTACTTC.

This chain joins TRBV27 and TRBJ2-7, with a tentative D call TRBD2 (6 bases). Trimming pared 3 bases from V and 5 bases from J, leaving 11 bases between. Germline V gene lookup returns CDR1 MNHEY and CDR2 SMNVEV (reference sequence). The CDR3 runs to 13 residues. In nucleotides, the CDR3 is TGTGCCAGCAGTTTGGGGGGTTACAACGAGCAGTACTTC. Its translation: CASSLGGYNEQYF.

The chain couples TRBV6-6 to TRBJ2-3; the D gene is possibly TRBD2 (6 bases). Trimming left V 7 bases short and J 0 bases short, with 14 bases between. Germline V lookup: CDR1 MNHNY, CDR2 SVGAGI (reference sequence). The CDR3 consists of 15 residues. CDR3 bases: TGTGCCAGCACCGTAGAGAGCGGGAGCACAGATACGCAGTATTTT. Translating it yields CASTVESGSTDTQYF.

This clone was seen just once. In the same sample, other DNA sequences code for this CDR3. The V call is TRBV28, the J call TRBJ2-7; D is unresolved. Germline-derived CDR1 and CDR2 are MDHEN and SYDVKM. The CDR3 is 12 residues long. V was shortened by 6 bases and J by 2 bases, with 8 bases between the two germline ends. CDR3 nucleotides: TGTGCCAGCAGCCTAGGAGCCTACGAGCAGTACTTC. Its protein is CASSLGAYEQYF.

The V call is TRBV7-9, the J call TRBJ2-7; D is ambiguous. The CDR3 runs to 15 residues. The V end was cut by 0 bases, the J end by 1 base, with 10 bases between. CDR1 is SEHNR and CDR2 is FQNEAQ in the germline V gene (reference sequence). The CDR3: CASSLAPDMSYEQYF. The CDR3 nucleotides read TGTGCCAGCAGCTTAGCCCCCGACATGTCCTACGAGCAGTACTTC.

The chain is built from TRBV6-5 and TRBJ2-7; a weak D match, TRBD2 (5 bases). Germline V CDR1 and CDR2: MNHEY, SVGAGI. The ends were cut back, 0 bases at V and 5 bases at J, with 8 bases in the middle. This CDR3 has 13 residues. In DNA, the CDR3 is TGTGCCAGCAGTTACTCGATGAGGGACGAGCAGTACTTC. Amino acids: CASSYSMRDEQYF.

The chain links TRBV7-9 to TRBJ2-1; 10 bases line up with TRBD1. CDR1 is SEHNR and CDR2 is FQNEAQ in the germline V gene (reference sequence). This CDR3 is built from 15 residues. Trimming took 5 bases from V and 6 from J; bases not matched to a gene: 7. DNA for the CDR3: TGTGCCAGCAGCCTATCCGGACAGGGGGGCAATGAGCAGTTCTTC. It codes for CASSLSGQGGNEQFF.

This chain connects TRBV6-5 to TRBJ2-2; no clear D gene. This CDR3 spans 15 amino acids. V shed 6 bases and J shed 7 bases, with 18 bases lying between them. The germline V gene has CDR1 MNHEY and CDR2 SVGAGI. CDR3 amino acids: CASSYDLNMNGELFF. In nucleotides, the CDR3 is TGTGCCAGCAGCTATGACCTCAACATGAACGGGGAGCTGTTTTTT.

The rearrangement joins TRBV2 to TRBJ2-5; 10 bases fit TRBD1. Trimming cost V 4 bases and J 3 bases; bases outside gene matches: 11. This CDR3 is 17 amino acids long. Looked up from germline, CDR1 is SNHLY and CDR2 is FYNNEI. The CDR3 loop reads CASSGPQETGGEETQYF. The CDR3 region has the DNA TGTGCCAGCAGTGGGCCCCAGGAGACAGGGGGCGAAGAGACCCAGTACTTC.

This clone appeared a single time. The chain employs TRBV13 and TRBJ1-2; 10 bases are a match to TRBD1. Germline CDR1 is PRHDT and CDR2 is FYEKMQ (reference sequence). The CDR3 sequence is 13 residues long. V lost 6 bases to trimming and J lost 6 bases; unmatched junction nucleotides: 4. This CDR3 reads CASRGDRGDGYTF. The CDR3 DNA is TGTGCCAGCAGGGGGGACAGGGGTGATGGCTACACCTTC.

This chain uses TRBV7-8 with TRBJ1-1; D gene ambiguous. The V gene lost 1 base and the J gene lost 8 bases, with 14 bases spanning the gap. Germline V gene sequence: CDR1 SGHVS, CDR2 FQNEAQ. The length of the CDR3 is 14 residues. CDR3 loop: CASSLVEGQPEAFF. CDR3 sequence (DNA): TGTGCCAGCAGCTTAGTTGAGGGCCAGCCCGAAGCTTTCTTT.

Here the CDR3 reads CASSYSPDSYEQYF. CDR3 DNA sequence: TGTGCCAGCAGTTACTCGCCAGACTCCTACGAGCAGTACTTC. The rearrangement links TRBV6-5 to TRBJ2-7; D remains ambiguous. CDR1 is MNHEY, CDR2 SVGAGI, per germline. This CDR3 spans 14 amino acids. Trimming took 0 bases from V and 0 from J, leaving 6 bases between them.

The chain joins TRBV5-1 to TRBJ2-7; 8 bases match TRBD2. J lost 1 base, V lost 3 bases, and 3 bases had no gene match. The CDR3 consists of 14 residues. Germline V CDR1 and CDR2: SGHRS, YFSETQ. DNA of the CDR3: TGCGCCAGCAGCTGGGGGACTAGTTCCTACGAGCAGTACTTC. Encoded protein: CASSWGTSSYEQYF.